The TCR beta chain under discussion was sequenced for a study of type 1 regulatory T cells (dated by TCRdb to the early 2020s). For the study in its entirety: An in vitro protocol by which a Tr1-enriched, alloantigen-specific CD4 T cell product named T-allo10 was generated was characterized in the study. Patients with hematological malignancies who were receiving allogeneic hematopoietic stem cell transplantation were the group in which T-allo10 was being clinically evaluated.

These reads were obtained on an Illumina MiSeq. TCRdb reprocessed the public reads (quality trimming at Q25 with fastp, clone calling with MiXCR) and kept in-frame beta chains. A single entry per CDR3 protein holds the most common genes and DNA from its merged rows. The sample table contains tens of thousands of distinct CDR3 sequences; only one count was recorded for roughly 49% of them. The ten largest clones capture around 2.1% of the sample. Comment on this clonotype: What this receptor recognizes is not known. No much larger clone is present one base from it, and per-base qualities are unavailable.

Broader findings and caveats from the paper: Tr1 cells showed a more restricted TCR repertoire than non-Tr1 cells, which the study interpreted as alloantigen-induced clonal expansion.

What was sequenced was cultured non-Tr1 T cells, either the whole culture or a sorted T cell fraction (not recorded which). The intended sense of this specimen's cell subset or site label: non-Tr1 population from the T-allo10 product. The TCR comes from a human donor in good health.

The CDR3: CASSSQGARAYEQYF. The nucleotide sequence is given as TGTGCCAGCAGCTCTCAGGGGGCTAGGGCCTACGAGCAGTACTTC. The V and J segments used are TRBV5-5 and TRBJ2-7, and TRBD1 matches 8 of the central bases. Taken from cysteine to phenylalanine, the CDR3 has 15 residues. CDR3 DNA is the only sequence kept; it has 45 bases, read in frame from the first base. Trimming removed 3 bases from V and 2 bases from J; the gene matches leave 7 bases unexplained. The CDR1 and CDR2 encoded by the germline V gene (reference sequence) are SGHKS and YYEKEE.